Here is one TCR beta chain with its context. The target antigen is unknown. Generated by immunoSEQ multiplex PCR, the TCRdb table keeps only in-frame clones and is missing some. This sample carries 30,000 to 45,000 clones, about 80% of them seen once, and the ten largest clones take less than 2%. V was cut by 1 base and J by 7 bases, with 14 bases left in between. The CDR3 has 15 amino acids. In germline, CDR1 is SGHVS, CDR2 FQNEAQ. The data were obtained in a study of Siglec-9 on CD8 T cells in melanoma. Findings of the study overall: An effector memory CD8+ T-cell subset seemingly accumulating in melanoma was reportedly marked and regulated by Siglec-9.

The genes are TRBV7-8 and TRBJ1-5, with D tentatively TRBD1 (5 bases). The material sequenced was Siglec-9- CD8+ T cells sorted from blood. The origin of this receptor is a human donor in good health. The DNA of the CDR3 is TGTGCCAGCAGCTTAGTAGAGGGGCAGGGACAGCCCCAGCATTTT. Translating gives CASSLVEGQGQPQHF.